The sequence of this T cell receptor beta chain was determined in a study of blood T cell repertoires in COVID-19. Overall study: Acute-phase and convalescent COVID-19 samples originated in the United States, Italy and Spain. In each case, the material was cDNA or gDNA derived from T cells, B-cell-depleted T cells, or PBMCs.

Source study methods: Estimates of nucleated cell counts were drawn from the amplification of reference gene primers. Method: immunoSEQ multiplex PCR; TCRdb's copy keeps in-frame clones and lacks some. From that table come the V and J calls and clone size; the DNA was used to work out D and trimming. The sample consists of some 86,000 clones, more than 75% of them appearing once. This CDR3 is built from 16 residues. V shed 5 bases, J shed 5 bases, and the junction held 12 bases outside the gene matches. Germline-derived CDR1 and CDR2 are MNHEY and SMNVEV (reference sequence). The chain recombines TRBV27 with TRBJ2-5, with 9 bases that match TRBD2. The sample taken for sequencing was peripheral blood. This TCR came from an older woman with acute or convalescent COVID-19. DNA of the CDR3: TGTGCCAGCAGTCCCCCCATTGGTAGCGGGAGCGAGACCCAGTACTTC. The encoded protein is CASSPPIGSGSETQYF.